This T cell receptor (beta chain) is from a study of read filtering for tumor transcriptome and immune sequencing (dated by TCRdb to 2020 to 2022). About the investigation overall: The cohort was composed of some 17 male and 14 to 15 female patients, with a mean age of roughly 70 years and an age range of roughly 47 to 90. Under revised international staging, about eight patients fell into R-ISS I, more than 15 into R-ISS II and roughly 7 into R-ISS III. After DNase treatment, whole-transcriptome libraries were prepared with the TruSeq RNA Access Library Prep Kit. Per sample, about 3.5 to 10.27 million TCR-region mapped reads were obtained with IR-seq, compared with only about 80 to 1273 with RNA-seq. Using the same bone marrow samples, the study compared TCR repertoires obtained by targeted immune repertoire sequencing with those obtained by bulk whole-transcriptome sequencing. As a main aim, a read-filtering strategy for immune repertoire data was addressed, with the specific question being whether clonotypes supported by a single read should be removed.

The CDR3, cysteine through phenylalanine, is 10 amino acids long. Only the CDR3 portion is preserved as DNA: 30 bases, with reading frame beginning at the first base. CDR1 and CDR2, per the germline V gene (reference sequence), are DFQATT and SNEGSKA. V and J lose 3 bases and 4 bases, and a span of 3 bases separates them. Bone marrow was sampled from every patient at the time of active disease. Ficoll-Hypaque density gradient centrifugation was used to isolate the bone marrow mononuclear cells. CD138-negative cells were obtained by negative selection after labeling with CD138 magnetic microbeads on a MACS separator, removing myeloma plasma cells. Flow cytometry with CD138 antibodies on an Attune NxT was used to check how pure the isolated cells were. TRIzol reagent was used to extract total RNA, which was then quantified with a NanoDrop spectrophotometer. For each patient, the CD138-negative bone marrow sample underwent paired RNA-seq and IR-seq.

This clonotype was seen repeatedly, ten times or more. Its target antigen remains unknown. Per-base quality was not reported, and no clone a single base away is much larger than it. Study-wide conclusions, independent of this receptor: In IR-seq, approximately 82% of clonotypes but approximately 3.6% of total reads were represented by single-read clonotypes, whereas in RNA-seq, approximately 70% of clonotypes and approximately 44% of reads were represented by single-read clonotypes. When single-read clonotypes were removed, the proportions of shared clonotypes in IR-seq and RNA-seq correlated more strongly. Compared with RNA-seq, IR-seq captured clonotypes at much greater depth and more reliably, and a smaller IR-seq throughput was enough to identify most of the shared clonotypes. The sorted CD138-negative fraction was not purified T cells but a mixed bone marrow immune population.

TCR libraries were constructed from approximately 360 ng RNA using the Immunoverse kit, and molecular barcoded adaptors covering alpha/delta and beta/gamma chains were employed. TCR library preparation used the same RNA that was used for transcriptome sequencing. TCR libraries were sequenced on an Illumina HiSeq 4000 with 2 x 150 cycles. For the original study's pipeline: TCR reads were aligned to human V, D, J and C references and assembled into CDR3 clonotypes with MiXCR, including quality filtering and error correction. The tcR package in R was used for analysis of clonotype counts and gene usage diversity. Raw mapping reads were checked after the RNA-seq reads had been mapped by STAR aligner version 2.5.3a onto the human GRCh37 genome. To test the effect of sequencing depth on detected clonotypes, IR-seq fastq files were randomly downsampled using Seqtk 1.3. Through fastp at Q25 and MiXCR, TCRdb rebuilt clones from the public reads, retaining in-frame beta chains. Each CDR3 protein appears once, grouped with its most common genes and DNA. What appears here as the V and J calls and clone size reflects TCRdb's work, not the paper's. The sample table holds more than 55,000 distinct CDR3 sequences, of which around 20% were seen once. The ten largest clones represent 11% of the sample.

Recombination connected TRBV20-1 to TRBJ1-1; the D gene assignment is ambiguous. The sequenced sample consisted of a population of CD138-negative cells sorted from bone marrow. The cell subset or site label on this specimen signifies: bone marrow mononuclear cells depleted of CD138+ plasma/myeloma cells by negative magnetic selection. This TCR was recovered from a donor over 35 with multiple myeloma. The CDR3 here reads CSARITEAFF. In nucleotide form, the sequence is TGCAGTGCTAGGATCACTGAAGCTTTCTTT.